Listed below are T cell receptor beta chains from one sample, sequenced in a study of Graves' ophthalmopathy and Graves' hyperthyroidism. From the multiplex PCR reads, TCRdb called clonotypes with MiXCR, one entry per CDR3 protein. The repertoire holds hundreds of thousands of distinct CDR3 sequences, with around 42% as singletons. Sequencing was performed on peripheral blood. The receptors stem from an adult man with Graves' ophthalmopathy. CDR3s include the opening cysteine and the closing phenylalanine or tryptophan. Fields, in order: clone size, J gene, V gene, D gene, CDR3 DNA, CDR3 protein. A D gene is named only where the DNA matches it firmly. Clone sizes are given selectively: once, few, many, or a class where the clone is expanded.

>many|TRBJ2-7|TRBV25-1|TRBD1
TGTGCCAGCAGTGGTTCACAGGGGGCCTACGAGCAGTACTTC
CASSGSQGAYEQYF
>once|TRBJ2-5|TRBV12-3/TRBV12-4|.
TGTGCCAGCACCACCCCGGGAGCAGGGCCCCGGGAGACCCAGTACTTC
CASTTPGAGPRETQYF
>few|TRBJ2-5|TRBV2|TRBD1
TGTGCCAGCAGTGAAGAACAGGGGTACGAGACCCAGTACTTC
CASSEEQGYETQYF
>.|TRBJ1-2|TRBV29-1|.
TGCAGCGTTGAAGATAGGGAGGGACCCCTTTTC
CSVEDREGPLF
>few|TRBJ1-3|TRBV6-5|.
TGTGCCAGCAGTTCAGGGGAGGTTGGAAACACCATATATTTT
CASSSGEVGNTIYF
>.|TRBJ2-2|TRBV7-2|.
TGTGCCAGCAGCCCTGGACTCCCGAACACCGGGGAGCTGTTTTTT
CASSPGLPNTGELFF
>.|TRBJ2-7|TRBV7-2|TRBD1
TGTGCCAGCAGTTACCGGGACAGTTCCTACGAGCAGTACTTC
CASSYRDSSYEQYF
>.|TRBJ2-5|TRBV2|.
TGTGCCAGCAGCGACCTAGGTGCTGAAGAGACCCAGTACTTC
CASSDLGAEETQYF
>many|TRBJ1-5|TRBV7-9|.
TGTGCCAGCAGCTTAGTCGGAAATCAGCCCCAGCATTTT
CASSLVGNQPQHF
>.|TRBJ1-5|TRBV7-9|.
TGTGCCAGCAGGTCCAGGGTACTGCGGCCCCAGCATTTT
CASRSRVLRPQHF
>few|TRBJ1-1|TRBV12-3/TRBV12-4|TRBD1
TGTGCCAGCAGCCCCAGACAGGGGGCGACGACTGAAGCTTTCTTT
CASSPRQGATTEAFF
>many|TRBJ1-2|TRBV25-1|.
TGTGCCAGCAGTGCTTTAGGTAATGGCTACACCTTC
CASSALGNGYTF
>.|TRBJ2-7|TRBV5-5|TRBD1
TGCGCCAGCAGCCCGGGACAGGGGGCAACCTACGAGCAGTACTTC
CASSPGQGATYEQYF
>.|TRBJ1-4|TRBV2|.
TGTGCCAGCAAAGCAGAAGTAAATAATGAAAAACTGTTTTTT
CASKAEVNNEKLFF
>.|TRBJ1-2|TRBV12-3/TRBV12-4|TRBD1
TGTGCCACACTAGGACAGGGGGCGCGTTATGGCTACACCTTC
CATLGQGARYGYTF
>many|TRBJ2-5|TRBV30|.
TGTGCCTGGAGTACCCGGGGGGCGCGTGAGACCCAGTACTTC
CAWSTRGARETQYF
>many|TRBJ2-5|TRBV7-9|.
TGTGCCAGCAGCTCCGGACAGGGAGGGGAGACCCAGTACTTC
CASSSGQGGETQYF
>.|TRBJ1-2|TRBV18|TRBD1
TGTGCCAGCTCACTCCAGACAGGGCCCTATGGCTACACCTTC
CASSLQTGPYGYTF
>.|TRBJ1-4|TRBV29-1|TRBD1
TGCAGCGTTGCCCGGACAGGGAATGAAAAACTGTTTTTT
CSVARTGNEKLFF